This passage covers 22 T cell receptor beta chains from one sample sequenced in a study of blood T cell repertoires in COVID-19. Method: immunoSEQ multiplex PCR; TCRdb's copy keeps in-frame clones and lacks some. The sample holds about 260,000 clones; about 89% are singletons and the top ten take around a tenth. The sample consisted of peripheral blood. The receptor set was obtained from a man aged 35-49 years who had recovered from COVID-19.

The V gene is TRBV7-3, the J gene TRBJ2-5; the match to TRBD1 covers 7 bases. The trim removed 3 bases at V and 5 bases at J, leaving 9 bases unmatched. The CDR3 contains 15 residues. Germline V gene sequence: CDR1 SGHTA, CDR2 FQGTGA. CDR3 region: CASSFTGAVVETQYF. CDR3 bases: TGTGCCAGCAGCTTCACAGGGGCTGTCGTTGAGACCCAGTACTTC.

The chain combines TRBV19 with TRBJ1-1, with 9 bases identical to TRBD1. J gave up 0 bases and V 3 bases, and 11 bases lay outside the gene matches. CDR1 is LNHDA and CDR2 is SQIVND in the germline V gene (reference sequence). This CDR3 has 18 amino acids. The CDR3 DNA reads as TGTGCCAGTAGTATTGCGGGACAGGGTCGCCCTATGAACACTGAAGCTTTCTTT. Protein product: CASSIAGQGRPMNTEAFF. The full variable domain, rest sourced from reference TRBV19 and TRBJ1-1, is DGGITQSPKYLFRKEGQNVTLSCEQNLNHDAMYWYRQDPGQGLRLIYYSQIVNDFQKGDIAEGYSVSREKKESFPLTVTSAQKNPTAFYLCASSIAGQGRPMNTEAFFGQGTRLTVV.

The table lists this clone with a count of one. The V gene is TRBV7-6, the J gene TRBJ2-3, with D possibly TRBD1 on 6 matching bases. Germline CDR1 is SGHVS and CDR2 is FNYEAQ. CDR3 length: 15 amino acids. V lost 1 base and J 0 bases, leaving 8 bases between the germline ends. The chain's CDR3 is CASSLGTASTDTQYF. The CDR3 DNA follows: TGTGCCAGCAGCTTAGGGACAGCAAGCACAGATACGCAGTATTTT.

This chain joins TRBV30 and TRBJ1-3; 10 nucleotides line up with TRBD1. The CDR3 loop spans 12 amino acids. Germline loops: CDR1 GTSNPN, CDR2 SVGIG (reference sequence). V lost 4 bases to trimming and J lost 7 bases; unmatched junction nucleotides: 1. Here the CDR3 DNA reads TGTGCCTGGAAGGGACAGGGGAACACCATATATTTT. It encodes CAWKGQGNTIYF.

This clone was found once. The chain has TRBV2 and TRBJ2-1; 7 nucleotides align to TRBD2. V lost 6 bases, J lost 8 bases, and 4 bases stayed unmatched. From germline, CDR1 is SNHLY and CDR2 FYNNEI. This CDR3 has 12 amino acids. The CDR3 coding sequence is TGTGCCAGCAGGGGAGGGCGGGATGAGCAGTTCTTC. This translates into CASRGGRDEQFF. Full variable domain (outside the CDR3, taken from reference TRBV2 and TRBJ2-1): EPEVTQTPSHQVTQMGQEVILRCVPISNHLYFYWYRQILGQKVEFLVSFYNNEISEKSEIFDDQFSVERPDGSNFTLKIRSTKLEDSAMYFCASRGGRDEQFFGPGTRLTVL.

The chain recombines TRBV10-3 with TRBJ1-2; D is ambiguous. Trimming removed 10 bases at V and 6 bases at J, with 21 bases between. The germline V gene encodes CDR1 ENHRY and CDR2 SYGVKD. This CDR3 comprises 14 residues. CDR3 region: CATLSRPLGDGYTF. In nucleotides, the CDR3 is TGTGCCACCCTATCTAGGCCCCTCGGCGATGGCTACACCTTC.

The genes are TRBV21-1 and TRBJ1-4. TRBV21-1 constitutes a pseudogene. The CDR3 is 16 residues long. The CDR3 region is CASSKGGGATNEKLFF. Written as DNA, the CDR3 is TGTGCCAGCAGCAAAGGGGGAGGTGCAACTAATGAAAAACTGTTTTTT.

The V and J genes are TRBV19 and TRBJ2-1, with TRBD2 identical over 10 bases. Germline loops: CDR1 LNHDA, CDR2 SQIVND (reference sequence). The CDR3 spans 17 residues. V shed 4 bases and J 6 bases; nucleotides not matched to a gene: 12. CDR3 sequence: CASSTVLGAGGLNEQFF. The CDR3 DNA follows: TGTGCCAGTAGTACCGTCCTGGGAGCGGGGGGGCTCAATGAGCAGTTCTTC.

The chain is built from TRBV19 and TRBJ2-2; the D gene is possibly TRBD1 (5 bases). From germline, CDR1 is LNHDA and CDR2 SQIVND (reference sequence). Trimming removed 5 bases from V and 4 bases from J, with 17 bases in between. The CDR3 consists of 16 residues. The CDR3 DNA follows: TGTGCCAGTAGTCATCTTAGGGGTCGTGGCACCGGGGAGCTGTTTTTT. This encodes CASSHLRGRGTGELFF.

The chain carries TRBV19 and TRBJ1-3; D perhaps matches TRBD1 (5 bases). Germline loops: CDR1 LNHDA, CDR2 SQIVND (reference sequence). Trimming removed 5 bases at V and 1 base at J, with 9 bases between. The CDR3 is 14 residues long. DNA of the CDR3: TGTGCCAGTAGTGACAGCTCTTCTGGAAACACCATATATTTT. As protein: CASSDSSSGNTIYF.

The V and J genes are TRBV6-5 and TRBJ2-5; D unresolved. The CDR3 runs to 11 residues. CDR1 is MNHEY, CDR2 SVGAGI, per germline. V was shortened by 4 bases and J by 5 bases, with 5 bases between the two germline ends. The CDR3 reads CASSSQETQYF. The CDR3 bases are TGTGCCAGCAGTTCCCAGGAGACCCAGTACTTC.

This clone was seen only once. The chain recombines TRBV5-4 with TRBJ2-3, with a weak D call TRBD2 (5 bases). CDR1 is SGHNT, CDR2 YYREEE, per germline (reference sequence). Trimming removed 0 bases from V and 5 bases from J, with 16 bases in between. The CDR3 extends over 16 amino acids. CDR3 in amino acids: CASSLVSGSGGDTQYF. CDR3 DNA: TGTGCCAGCAGCTTGGTGTCCGGCAGCGGAGGAGATACGCAGTATTTT.

The chain uses TRBV20-1 and TRBJ2-7; possibly TRBD1 for D (5 bases). Germline assignment: CDR1 DFQATT and CDR2 SNEGSKA (reference sequence). This CDR3 has 15 residues. Trimming removed 3 bases at V and 3 bases at J, with 18 bases between. CDR3 region: CSASRAAGKNYEQYF. In nucleotides, the CDR3 is TGCAGTGCTAGTCGCGCGGCAGGGAAAAACTACGAGCAGTACTTC.

The V call is TRBV7-9, the J call TRBJ1-1; no clear D. V gave up 2 bases and J gave up 4 bases, with 5 bases separating them. The CDR3 spans 12 residues. Germline CDR1 SEHNR, CDR2 FQNEAQ (reference sequence). CDR3 DNA sequence: TGTGCCAGCAGCTTATTCTCCACTGAAGCTTTCTTT. Protein sequence: CASSLFSTEAFF. The full variable domain, completed using reference TRBV7-9 and TRBJ1-1, is DTGVSQNPRHKITKRGQNVTFRCDPISEHNRLYWYRQTLGQGPEFLTYFQNEAQLEKSRLLSDRFSAERPKGSFSTLEIQRTEQGDSAMYLCASSLFSTEAFFGQGTRLTVV.

The chain is built from TRBV18 and TRBJ2-2, with TRBD1 matching over 8 bases. Per germline, CDR1 KGHSH and CDR2 LQKENI. Unmatched junction bases numbered 4, after V lost 3 bases and J lost 1 base. This CDR3 spans 16 amino acids. DNA of the CDR3: TGTGCCAGCTCACCGCAGGGGGCCCTGAACACCGGGGAGCTGTTTTTT. Residues: CASSPQGALNTGELFF.

The rearrangement joins TRBV7-7 to TRBJ2-4; TRBD1 matches 7 bases. The CDR3 extends over 14 amino acids. V lost 5 bases and J lost 5; bases outside the gene matches: 6. Germline V gene sequence: CDR1 SSHAT, CDR2 FNYEAQ (reference sequence). CDR3 coding DNA: TGTGCCAGCAGCCAGGGGGAGAGGGAAAACATTCAGTACTTC. It encodes CASSQGERENIQYF.

The chain carries TRBV12-3 or TRBV12-4 and TRBJ1-5; D not resolved. The CDR3 extends over 13 amino acids. V was cut by 3 bases and J by 8 bases, with 11 bases left in between. CDR3: CASSLGLPKPQHF. The CDR3 region has the DNA TGTGCCAGCAGTTTGGGCCTCCCAAAGCCCCAGCATTTT.

The chain carries TRBV5-6 and TRBJ2-1; 8 bases line up with TRBD1. Germline V gene data show CDR1 as SGHDT and CDR2 as YYEEEE. This CDR3 region has 12 residues. The V and J ends lost 4 bases and 12 bases, in that order; junction bases with no gene match: 6. The CDR3 here is CASSRQGAVQFF. The DNA of the CDR3 is TGTGCCAGCAGCCGGCAGGGGGCTGTGCAGTTCTTC.

J is TRBJ1-2 and V is TRBV19, with D perhaps matching TRBD1 (6 bases). V was pared by 2 bases and J by 4 bases, with 14 bases between. Germline CDR1 is LNHDA and CDR2 is SQIVND (reference sequence). The CDR3 contains 15 residues. The CDR3 DNA reads as TGTGCCAGTAGTATAAACCAGGGGCCTACCTATGGCTACACCTTC. Its translation is CASSINQGPTYGYTF.

The sample holds a few counts of this clone. The chain combines TRBV7-2 with TRBJ2-7; TRBD2 agrees at 7 bases. Looked up from germline, CDR1 is SGHTA and CDR2 is FQGNSA. V was pared by 6 bases and J by 3 bases, with 5 bases of the junction left unmatched. This CDR3 comprises 13 residues. For the CDR3, the DNA is TGTGCCAGCAGTGGACTAGTCCTCTACGAGCAGTACTTC. This sequence encodes CASSGLVLYEQYF.

V gene TRBV2 combines with J gene TRBJ1-4; unclear D gene. V dropped 6 bases and J dropped 4 bases, with 12 bases sitting between them. The CDR3 extends over 14 amino acids. CDR1 and CDR2 from the germline V gene are SNHLY and FYNNEI. The CDR3 sequence is CASSVELVNEKLFF. In nucleotides, the CDR3 is TGTGCCAGCAGCGTTGAGCTAGTTAATGAAAAACTGTTTTTT.

The chain has TRBV5-1 and TRBJ1-5, with 7 bases lining up with TRBD1. CDR1 and CDR2 (germline): SGHRS, YFSETQ. V was pared by 0 bases and J by 10 bases, with 13 bases of the junction left unmatched. There are 16 residues in the CDR3. In DNA, the CDR3 is TGCGCCAGCAGCTTGGGAGACAGGGATTTTCGGCCCCCCCAGCATTTT. Amino acids: CASSLGDRDFRPPQHF. The whole variable domain, filled in from reference TRBV5-1 and TRBJ1-5, reads KAGVTQTPRYLIKTRGQQVTLSCSPISGHRSVSWYQQTPGQGLQFLFEYFSETQRNKGNFPGRFSGRQFSNSRSEMNVSTLELGDSALYLCASSLGDRDFRPPQHFGDGTRLSIL.